This T cell receptor (beta chain) appears in the sequencing data of a study of regulatory T cells in long-lasting Graves disease (dated by TCRdb to about 2021). For the study in its entirety: Patients with newly diagnosed Graves' disease had been on antithyroid drugs for under 3 months. Peripheral blood TCR sequencing and RNA sequencing compared persistent Graves' disease patients with newly diagnosed Graves' disease patients. The study was conducted in China and was registered as a clinical trial. A total of roughly 33 samples were covered by TCR sequencing, comprising approximately 13 persistent and about 20 newly diagnosed Graves' disease patients.

Points the paper makes about the study in general: Sequencing and analysis were limited to the TCR beta chain. TRBV28, TRBJ1-2 and TRBJ2-5 were preferentially used in persistent disease, while TRBV20-1 and TRBJ2-1 were favored in newly diagnosed disease. More public clonotypes were shared among persistent patients (around 2,600) than among newly diagnosed patients (approximately 1,000). Only peripheral blood was studied, because thyroid tissue, the primary lesion, was inaccessible. Compared with newly diagnosed patients, patients with persistent Graves' disease had lower TCR Shannon entropy and fewer highly expanded clones, which suggests clonal expansion. The small sample size was acknowledged by the authors as a limitation that may reduce accuracy.

The CDR3 goes from the cysteine to the phenylalanine over 14 residues. Just CDR3 DNA is preserved here, 42 bases in frame from base 1. The germline V gene encodes CDR1 MNHEY and CDR2 SVGEGT. V is reduced by 0 bases and J by 2 bases, leaving a spacing of 7 bases between them. The sample's time point label, in plain terms: newly diagnosed GD, antithyroid drugs for less than 3 months. RNA was extracted from PBMCs in TRIzol for both TCR sequencing and RNA sequencing. The diagnosis of Graves' disease followed American Thyroid Association guidelines. Patients for the study were recruited at an endocrinology department in Xi'an, China. From each patient, around 9.3 milliliters of peripheral blood was collected into an EDTA anticoagulant tube. Ficoll Paque Plus density gradient separation was used to isolate PBMCs, and no further T cell sorting was done. RNA quality was checked with an Agilent 2100 Bioanalyzer and agarose gel, and concentration with a NanoDrop 2000.

Libraries were prepared through multiplex PCR. The reads were generated on an Illumina HiSeq 4000. iRepertoire HTBI primers and Arm-PCR amplification of CDR3 regions were used to construct TCR beta libraries. Gel purification was performed on PCR products prior to sequencing. The published analysis was carried out like this. Gene usage analysis of CDR3 amino acid clonotypes relied on the roughly 60 TRBV and fewer than 15 TRBJ segments identified across samples. Filtered high-quality paired reads were merged into contigs using COPE and FqMerger. BLAST was used to align contigs to IMGT TRBV, TRBD and TRBJ reference genes, with CDR3 defined following IMGT. Any clonotype with a frequency above 0.1% was classified as a highly expanded clone. Repertoire diversity was measured by Shannon entropy, and V-J evenness by the Gini coefficient. A clonotype found in more than one individual was treated as public. The raw public reads went through TCRdb reprocessing: fastp at Q25, MiXCR clone calling, in-frame beta chains kept. Rows with one shared CDR3 protein collapse into an entry with the most common genes and DNA. The V and J calls follow TCRdb's processing rather than the paper's. For this sample the table gives around 250,000 distinct CDR3 sequences, of which 20% were detected only once. The ten largest make up approximately 15% of the sample.

Of note for this clonotype: There is no known antigen for this receptor. Base qualities are missing; no much larger clone stands one base away.

The V and J segments used are TRBV6-2 or TRBV6-3 and TRBJ1-2, with no reliable assignment of the D segment. This clonotype was sampled from a female donor with Graves disease. This material consisted of peripheral blood mononuclear cells (PBMCs), taken at new diagnosis, from a patient treated with antithyroid drugs. The base sequence is TGTGCCAGCAGTTACTCCCGGAGCAACTATGGCTACACCTTC. The translation is CASSYSRSNYGYTF.